This paragraph reports one T cell receptor (beta chain). Its cognate antigen is unknown. The data stem from a study of siplizumab effects on memory and regulatory T cells. Study-level background: Researchers set up mixed lymphocyte reactions in pairs, giving siplizumab at roughly 1 ug/mL or leaving out drug. Overall study results and limits: Many proliferating CD4+ or CD8+ clones remained unclassified. Roughly 75-96% of them could not be assigned either a naive or a memory phenotype. Confirmation was lacking for the suppressive function of proliferating Tregs derived from siplizumab cultures. Unstimulated naive T cells seemed to show more diversity than memory cells did, and they also seemed to be among the major contributors to the alloresponse.

Kept together in coculture, the mixed lymphocyte reaction cells spent around six days at 37°C. Clones were read by immunoSEQ multiplex PCR, and TCRdb kept only the in-frame ones, dropping some. This table has 15,000 to 20,000 clones, approximately 40% appearing once. V lost 0 bases and J lost 4, with 9 bases in between. The germline gives CDR1 LNHDA, CDR2 SQIVND (reference sequence). The CDR3 contains 15 residues. The V call is TRBV19, the J call TRBJ2-2; possibly TRBD1 for D (6 bases). The sample was CFSE-low (dividing) CD4+ T cells sorted from an allogeneic mixed lymphocyte reaction. The TCR originated in a human donor in good health; the cells came from an allogeneic mixed lymphocyte reaction. Some clones in this sample may be carry-over from other donors' samples. CDR3 nucleotides: TGTGCCAGTAGTATAGAGGGGGCTCGCACCGGGGAGCTGTTTTTT. Translated: CASSIEGARTGELFF.